This TCR beta chain was sequenced during a study of blood T cell repertoires in COVID-19. Study information: Sites in the United States, Italy and Spain provided acute and convalescent COVID-19 samples.

As processed by the authors: The authors estimated nucleated cell counts from reference gene primer amplification. Clones were read by immunoSEQ multiplex PCR, and TCRdb kept only the in-frame ones, dropping some. That table furnishes V, J and clone size, whereas the DNA furnished D and trimming. This table holds more than 75,000 clones, 75% to 85% found once. The germline CDR1 and CDR2 sequences are MNHEY and SMNVEV (reference sequence). Trimming shortened V by 5 bases and J by 0 bases, and 11 bases separated the two germline ends. The CDR3 length is 15 residues. The TCR comes from a man between 60 and 70 years old with acute or convalescent COVID-19. The sequencing sample was made of peripheral blood. The chain uses TRBV27 and TRBJ1-3; D not resolved. In DNA form, the CDR3 reads TGTGCCAGCAGTACAACATGGTCCTCTGGAAACACCATATATTTT. This gives the protein CASSTTWSSGNTIYF.